Listed below are T cell receptor beta chains from one sample, sequenced in a study of shared clonotypes between healthy human individuals. The table came from immunoSEQ multiplex PCR; TCRdb's copy has only in-frame clones and leaves some out. The data show 1 million to 1.2 million clones, about 72% seen once. Sequencing was done on a sample of memory CD4+ T cells from PBMCs. The receptors here all came from a man between 18 and 29 years old in good health. Some clones in this sample may be carry-over from other donors' samples. Each CDR3 is given with its conserved first and last residue.

V	J	CDR3
TRBV4-3	TRBJ2-7	CASSQEGGTSTGSYEQYF
TRBV5-1	TRBJ2-3	CASSLDGVADTQYF
TRBV6-1	TRBJ2-7	CASSDGPAGVYEQYF
TRBV4-3	TRBJ1-1	CASSQDLRATKRNTEAFF
TRBV28	TRBJ1-2	CASSLGLNYGYTF
TRBV27	TRBJ2-6	CASTDDRTGANVLTF
TRBV5-4	TRBJ2-7	CASSFGGSYEQYF
TRBV30	TRBJ2-7	CAWRRTGGLLGEQYF
TRBV28	TRBJ1-5	CASSRGGRGTQPQHF
TRBV11-1	TRBJ2-7	CASSKRGPGGADEQYF
TRBV5-4	TRBJ1-1	CASSWNRGANTEAFF
TRBV14	TRBJ2-5	CASSQDLWETQYF
TRBV28	TRBJ2-1	CASSLGGSVGNEQFF
TRBV27	TRBJ2-7	CASSLERGPSYEQYF
TRBV6-6	TRBJ1-5	CASSWGGSDQPQHF
TRBV5-1	TRBJ2-3	CASSPGRHRGTDTQYF
TRBV4-1	TRBJ1-4	CASSQEGTGYEKLFF
TRBV6-1	TRBJ1-5	CASSLDRDGNQPQHF
TRBV15	TRBJ2-2	CATSRGQEGELFF
TRBV10-1	TRBJ2-5	CASSEAGKEETQYF
TRBV27	TRBJ1-4	CASRPAATNEKLFF
TRBV28	TRBJ2-1	CASREGAAYNEQFF
TRBV6-1	TRBJ2-7	CASSFKLHEQYF
TRBV7-8	TRBJ1-1	CASTLEENTEAFF
TRBV2	TRBJ2-2	CASTYQAGELFF
TRBV9	TRBJ2-5	CASSVGTSGRGQETQYF
TRBV5-4	TRBJ2-5	CASSRASGVETQYF
TRBV27	TRBJ2-7	CASRPLGTGKHEQYF
TRBV6-6	TRBJ1-4	CASSPGTGWVKLFF
TRBV7-2	TRBJ2-3	CASSLVASGRTDTQYF
TRBV7-9	TRBJ2-1	CASSSASGVGEQFF
TRBV7-7	TRBJ1-6	CASSPGSPLHF
TRBV7-9	TRBJ1-3	CASSARPASVSGNTIYF
TRBV29-1	TRBJ2-3	CSVDPDRDPDTQYF
TRBV2	TRBJ2-7	CASSGQGNRGNEQYF
TRBV7-2	TRBJ2-3	CASSSPTGADTQYF